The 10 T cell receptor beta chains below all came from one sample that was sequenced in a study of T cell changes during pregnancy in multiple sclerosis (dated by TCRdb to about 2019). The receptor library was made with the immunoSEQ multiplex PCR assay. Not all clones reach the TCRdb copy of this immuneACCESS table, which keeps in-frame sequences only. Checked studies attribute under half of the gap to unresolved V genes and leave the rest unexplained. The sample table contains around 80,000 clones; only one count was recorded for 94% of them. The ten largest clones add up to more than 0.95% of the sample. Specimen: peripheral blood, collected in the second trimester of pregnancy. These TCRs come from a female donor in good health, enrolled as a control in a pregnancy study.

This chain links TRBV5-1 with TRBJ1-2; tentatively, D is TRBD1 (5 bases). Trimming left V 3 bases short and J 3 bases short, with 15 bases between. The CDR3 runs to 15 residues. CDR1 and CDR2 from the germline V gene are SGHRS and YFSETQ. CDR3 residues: CASSSYPDSDYGYTF. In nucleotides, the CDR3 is TGCGCCAGCAGCTCATACCCTGACAGCGACTATGGCTACACCTTC.

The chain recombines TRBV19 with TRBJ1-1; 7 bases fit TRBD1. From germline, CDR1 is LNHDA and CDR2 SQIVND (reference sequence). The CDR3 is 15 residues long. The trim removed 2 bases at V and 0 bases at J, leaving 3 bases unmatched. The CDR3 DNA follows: TGTGCCAGTAGTATACAGGGGGGAATGAACACTGAAGCTTTCTTT. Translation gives CASSIQGGMNTEAFF.

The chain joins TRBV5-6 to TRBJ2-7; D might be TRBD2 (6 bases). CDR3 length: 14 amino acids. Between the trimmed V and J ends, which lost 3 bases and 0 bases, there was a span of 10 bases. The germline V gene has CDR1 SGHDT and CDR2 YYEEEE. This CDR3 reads CASSYSGDSYEQYF. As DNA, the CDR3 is TGTGCCAGCAGCTATAGCGGTGACTCCTACGAGCAGTACTTC.

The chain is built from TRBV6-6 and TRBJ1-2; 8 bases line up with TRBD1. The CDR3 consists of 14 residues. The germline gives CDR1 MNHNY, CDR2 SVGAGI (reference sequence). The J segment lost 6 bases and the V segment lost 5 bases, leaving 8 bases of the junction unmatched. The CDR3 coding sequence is TGTGCCAGCAGTGCAGCGACAGGGGTGGATGGCTACACCTTC. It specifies CASSAATGVDGYTF.

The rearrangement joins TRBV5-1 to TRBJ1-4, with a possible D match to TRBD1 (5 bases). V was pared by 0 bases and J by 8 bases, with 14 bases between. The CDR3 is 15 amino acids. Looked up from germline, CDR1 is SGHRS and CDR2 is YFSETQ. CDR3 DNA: TGCGCCAGCAGCTTGGAGGGCAGGGAAGGGGAAAAACTGTTTTTT. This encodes CASSLEGREGEKLFF.

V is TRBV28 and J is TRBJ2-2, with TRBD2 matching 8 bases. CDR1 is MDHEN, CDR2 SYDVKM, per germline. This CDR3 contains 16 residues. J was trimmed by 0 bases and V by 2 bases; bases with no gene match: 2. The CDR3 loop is CASSLRGLANTGELFF. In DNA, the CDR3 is TGTGCCAGCAGTTTACGGGGACTAGCGAACACCGGGGAGCTGTTTTTT.

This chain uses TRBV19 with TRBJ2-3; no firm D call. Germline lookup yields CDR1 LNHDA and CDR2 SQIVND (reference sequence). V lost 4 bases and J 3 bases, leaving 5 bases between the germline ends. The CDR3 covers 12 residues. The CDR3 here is CASSTLTDTQYF. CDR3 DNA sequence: TGTGCCAGTAGTACTTTAACAGATACGCAGTATTTT.

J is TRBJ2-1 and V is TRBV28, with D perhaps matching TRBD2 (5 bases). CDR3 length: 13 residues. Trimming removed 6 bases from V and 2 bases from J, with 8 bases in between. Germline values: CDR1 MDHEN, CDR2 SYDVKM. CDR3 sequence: CASRADPYNEQFF. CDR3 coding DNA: TGTGCCAGCAGAGCGGATCCCTACAATGAGCAGTTCTTC.

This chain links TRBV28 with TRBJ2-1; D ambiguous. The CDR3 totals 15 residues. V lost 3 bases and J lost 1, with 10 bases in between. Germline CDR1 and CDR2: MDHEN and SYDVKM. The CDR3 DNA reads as TGTGCCAGCAGTTTGCCTAATCCTTCCTACAATGAGCAGTTCTTC. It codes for CASSLPNPSYNEQFF.

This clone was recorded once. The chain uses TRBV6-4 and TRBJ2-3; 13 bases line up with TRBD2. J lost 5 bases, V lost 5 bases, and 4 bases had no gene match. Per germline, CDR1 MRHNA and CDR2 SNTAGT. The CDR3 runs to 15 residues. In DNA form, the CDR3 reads TGTGCCAGCAGTCCGGGACTAGCGGGGCGAGATACGCAGTATTTT. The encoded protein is CASSPGLAGRDTQYF.